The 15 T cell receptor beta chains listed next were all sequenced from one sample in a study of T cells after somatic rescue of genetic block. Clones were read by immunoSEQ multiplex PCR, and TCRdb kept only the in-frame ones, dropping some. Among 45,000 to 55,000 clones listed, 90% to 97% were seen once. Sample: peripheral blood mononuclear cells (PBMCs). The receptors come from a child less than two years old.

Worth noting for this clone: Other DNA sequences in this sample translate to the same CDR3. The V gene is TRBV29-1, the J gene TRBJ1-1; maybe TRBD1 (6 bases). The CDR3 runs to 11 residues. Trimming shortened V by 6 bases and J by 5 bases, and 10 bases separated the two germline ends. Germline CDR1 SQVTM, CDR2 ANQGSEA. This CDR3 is CSVEGGTEAFF. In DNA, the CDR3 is TGCAGCGTCGAGGGGGGTACTGAAGCTTTCTTT.

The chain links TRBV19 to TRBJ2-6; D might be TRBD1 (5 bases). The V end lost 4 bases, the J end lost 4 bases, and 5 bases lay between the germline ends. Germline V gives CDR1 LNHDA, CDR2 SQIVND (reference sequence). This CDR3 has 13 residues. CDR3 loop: CASSTGGANVLTF. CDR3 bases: TGTGCCAGTAGTACAGGGGGGGCCAACGTCCTGACTTTC. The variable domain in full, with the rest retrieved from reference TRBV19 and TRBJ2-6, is DGGITQSPKYLFRKEGQNVTLSCEQNLNHDAMYWYRQDPGQGLRLIYYSQIVNDFQKGDIAEGYSVSREKKESFPLTVTSAQKNPTAFYLCASSTGGANVLTFGAGSRLTVL.

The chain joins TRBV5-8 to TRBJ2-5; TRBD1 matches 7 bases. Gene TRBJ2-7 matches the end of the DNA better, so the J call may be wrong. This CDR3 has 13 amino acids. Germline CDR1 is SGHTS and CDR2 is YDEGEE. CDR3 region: CASPGQVTYEQYF. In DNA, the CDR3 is TGTGCCAGCCCCGGACAGGTAACCTACGAGCAGTACTTC.

CDR3 region: CASSPRGGANVLTF. CDR3 nucleotides: TGTGCCAGCAGCCCCAGGGGGGGGGCCAACGTCCTGACTTTC. This chain links TRBV5-4 with TRBJ2-6; 7 bases are shared with TRBD1. CDR3 length: 14 amino acids. The V gene end was trimmed by 4 bases and the J gene end by 4 bases; junction bases not matched to a gene: 2. Germline V gives CDR1 SGHNT, CDR2 YYREEE (reference sequence).

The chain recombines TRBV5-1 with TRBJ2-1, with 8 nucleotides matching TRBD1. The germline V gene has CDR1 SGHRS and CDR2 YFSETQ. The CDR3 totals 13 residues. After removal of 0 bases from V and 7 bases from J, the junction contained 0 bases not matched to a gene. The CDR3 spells CASSLGTGNEQFF. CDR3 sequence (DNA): TGCGCCAGCAGCTTGGGGACAGGGAATGAGCAGTTCTTC.

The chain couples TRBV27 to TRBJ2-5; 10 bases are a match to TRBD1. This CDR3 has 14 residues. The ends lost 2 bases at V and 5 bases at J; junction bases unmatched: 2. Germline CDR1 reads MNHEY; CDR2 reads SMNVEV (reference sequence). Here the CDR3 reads CASSLDRGQETQYF. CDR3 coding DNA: TGTGCCAGCAGTTTAGACAGGGGGCAGGAGACCCAGTACTTC.

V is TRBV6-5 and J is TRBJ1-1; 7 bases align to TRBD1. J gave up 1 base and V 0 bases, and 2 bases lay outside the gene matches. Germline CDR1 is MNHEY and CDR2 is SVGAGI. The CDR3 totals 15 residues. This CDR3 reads CASSYSNRGNTEAFF. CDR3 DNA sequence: TGTGCCAGCAGTTACTCGAACAGGGGGAACACTGAAGCTTTCTTT.

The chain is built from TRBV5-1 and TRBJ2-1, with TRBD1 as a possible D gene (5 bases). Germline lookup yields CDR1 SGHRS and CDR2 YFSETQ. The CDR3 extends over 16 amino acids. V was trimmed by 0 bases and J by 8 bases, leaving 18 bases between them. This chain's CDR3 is CASSLELFKWGDEQFF. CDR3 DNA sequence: TGCGCCAGCAGCTTGGAGCTGTTTAAGTGGGGCGATGAGCAGTTCTTC.

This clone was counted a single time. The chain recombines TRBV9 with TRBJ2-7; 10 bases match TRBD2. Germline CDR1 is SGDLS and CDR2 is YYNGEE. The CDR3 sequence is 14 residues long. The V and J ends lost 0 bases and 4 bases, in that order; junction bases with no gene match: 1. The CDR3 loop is CASSVASGSYEQYF. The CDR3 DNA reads TGTGCCAGCAGCGTAGCTAGCGGGAGTTACGAGCAGTACTTC.

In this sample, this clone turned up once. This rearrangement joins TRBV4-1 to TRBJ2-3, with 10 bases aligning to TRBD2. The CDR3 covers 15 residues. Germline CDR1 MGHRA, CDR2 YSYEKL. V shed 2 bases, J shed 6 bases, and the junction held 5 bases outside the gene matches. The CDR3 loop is CASSQNLAGDDTQYF. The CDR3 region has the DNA TGCGCCAGCAGCCAAAACCTAGCGGGAGATGATACGCAGTATTTT.

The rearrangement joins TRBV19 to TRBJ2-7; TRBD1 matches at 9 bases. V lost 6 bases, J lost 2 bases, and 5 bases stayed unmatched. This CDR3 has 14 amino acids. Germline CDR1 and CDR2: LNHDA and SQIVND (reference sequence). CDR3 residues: CASSPTGGPYEQYF. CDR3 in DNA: TGTGCCAGTAGCCCGACAGGGGGACCCTACGAGCAGTACTTC.

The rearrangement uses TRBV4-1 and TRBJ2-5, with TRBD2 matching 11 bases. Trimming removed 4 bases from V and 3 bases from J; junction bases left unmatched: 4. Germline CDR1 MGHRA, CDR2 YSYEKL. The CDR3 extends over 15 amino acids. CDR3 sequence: CASSRLLAGEETQYF. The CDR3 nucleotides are TGCGCCAGCAGCCGCCTACTAGCGGGAGAAGAGACCCAGTACTTC.

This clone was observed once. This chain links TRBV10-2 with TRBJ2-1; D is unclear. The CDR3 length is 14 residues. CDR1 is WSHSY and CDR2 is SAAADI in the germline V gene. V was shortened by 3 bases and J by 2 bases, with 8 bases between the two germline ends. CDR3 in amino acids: CASSEATPYNEQFF. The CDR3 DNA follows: TGCGCCAGCAGTGAAGCTACTCCCTACAATGAGCAGTTCTTC.

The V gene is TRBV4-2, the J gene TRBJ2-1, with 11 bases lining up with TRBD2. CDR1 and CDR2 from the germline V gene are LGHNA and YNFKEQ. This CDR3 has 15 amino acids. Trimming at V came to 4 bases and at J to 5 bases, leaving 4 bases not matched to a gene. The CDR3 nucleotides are TGTGCCAGCAGCCCCACTAGCGGGAGAAACAATGAGCAGTTCTTC. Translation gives CASSPTSGRNNEQFF.

The CDR3 DNA is TGTGCCAGCAGCTTCGACGGCGACACTGAAGCTTTCTTT. It codes for CASSFDGDTEAFF. This sequence joins TRBV7-6 and TRBJ1-1, with D unresolved. This CDR3 comprises 13 residues. The germline V gene has CDR1 SGHVS and CDR2 FNYEAQ. The V gene lost 3 bases and the J gene lost 3 bases, with 8 bases spanning the gap. The variable domain in full, completed from reference TRBV7-6 and TRBJ1-1, reads GAGVSQSPRYKVTKRGQDVALRCDPISGHVSLYWYRQALGQGPEFLTYFNYEAQQDKSGLPNDRFSAERPEGSISTLTIQRTEQRDSAMYRCASSFDGDTEAFFGQGTRLTVV.